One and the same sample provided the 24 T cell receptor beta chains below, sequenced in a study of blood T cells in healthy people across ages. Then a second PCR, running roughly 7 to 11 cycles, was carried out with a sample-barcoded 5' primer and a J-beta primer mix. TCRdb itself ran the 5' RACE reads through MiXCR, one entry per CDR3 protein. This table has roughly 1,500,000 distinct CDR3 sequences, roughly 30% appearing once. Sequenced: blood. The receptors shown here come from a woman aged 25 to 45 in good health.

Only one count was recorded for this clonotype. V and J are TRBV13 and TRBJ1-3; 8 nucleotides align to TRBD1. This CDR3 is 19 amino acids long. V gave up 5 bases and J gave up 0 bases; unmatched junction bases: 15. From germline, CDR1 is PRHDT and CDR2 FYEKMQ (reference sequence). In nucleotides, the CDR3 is TGTGCCAGCAGCACAGGGACAGGATTATTACCTTACTCTGGAAACACCATATATTTT. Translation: CASSTGTGLLPYSGNTIYF.

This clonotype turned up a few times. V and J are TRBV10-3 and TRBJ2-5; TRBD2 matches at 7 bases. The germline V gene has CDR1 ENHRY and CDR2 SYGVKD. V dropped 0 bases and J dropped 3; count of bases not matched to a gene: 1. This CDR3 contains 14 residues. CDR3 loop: CAISESGGKETQYF. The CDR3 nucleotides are TGTGCCATCAGTGAGTCGGGGGGGAAAGAGACCCAGTACTTC.

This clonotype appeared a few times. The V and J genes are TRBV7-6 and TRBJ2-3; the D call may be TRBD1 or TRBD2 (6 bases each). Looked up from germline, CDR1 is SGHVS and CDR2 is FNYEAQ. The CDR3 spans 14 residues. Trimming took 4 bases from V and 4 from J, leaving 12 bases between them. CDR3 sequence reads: CASSSRGESDTQYF. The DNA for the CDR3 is TGTGCCAGCAGCTCGAGGGGGGAGTCAGATACGCAGTATTTT.

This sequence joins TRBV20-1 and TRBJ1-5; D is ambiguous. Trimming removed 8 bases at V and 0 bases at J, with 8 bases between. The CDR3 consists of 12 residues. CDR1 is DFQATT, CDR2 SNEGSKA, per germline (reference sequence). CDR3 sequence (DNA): TGCAGTTGTAGTCCTAGCAATCAGCCCCAGCATTTT. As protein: CSCSPSNQPQHF.

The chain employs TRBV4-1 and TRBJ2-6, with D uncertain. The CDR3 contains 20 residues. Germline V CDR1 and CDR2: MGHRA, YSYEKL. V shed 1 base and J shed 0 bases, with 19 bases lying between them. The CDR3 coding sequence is TGCGCCAGCAGCCAAGTGCGGATTTTGGTTTCCCGCTCTGGGGCCAACGTCCTGACTTTC. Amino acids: CASSQVRILVSRSGANVLTF.

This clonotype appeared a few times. CDR3: CASSQRLEQFF. DNA for the CDR3: TGTGCCAGCAGCCAACGACTTGAGCAGTTCTTC. The chain employs TRBV28 and TRBJ2-1, with D hard to call. Trimming shortened V by 6 bases and J by 9 bases, and 9 bases separated the two germline ends. Germline-derived CDR1 and CDR2 are MDHEN and SYDVKM. The CDR3 spans 11 residues. The full variable domain, completed using reference TRBV28 and TRBJ2-1, is DVKVTQSSRYLVKRTGEKVFLECVQDMDHENMFWYRQDPGLGLRLIYFSYDVKMKEKGDIPEGYSVSREKKERFSLILESASTNQTSMYLCASSQRLEQFFGPGTRLTVL.

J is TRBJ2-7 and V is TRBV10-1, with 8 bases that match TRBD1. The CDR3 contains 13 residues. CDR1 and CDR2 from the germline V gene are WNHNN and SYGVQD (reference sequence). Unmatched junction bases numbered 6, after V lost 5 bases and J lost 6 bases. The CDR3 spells CASSLDREVEQYF. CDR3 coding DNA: TGCGCCAGCAGTTTGGACAGGGAGGTCGAGCAGTACTTC.

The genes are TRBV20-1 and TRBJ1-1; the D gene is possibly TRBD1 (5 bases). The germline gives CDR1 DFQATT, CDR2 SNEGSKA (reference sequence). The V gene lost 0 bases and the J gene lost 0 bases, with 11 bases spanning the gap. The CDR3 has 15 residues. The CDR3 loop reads CSARDPGGMNTEAFF. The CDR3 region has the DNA TGCAGTGCTAGAGACCCCGGGGGGATGAACACTGAAGCTTTCTTT.

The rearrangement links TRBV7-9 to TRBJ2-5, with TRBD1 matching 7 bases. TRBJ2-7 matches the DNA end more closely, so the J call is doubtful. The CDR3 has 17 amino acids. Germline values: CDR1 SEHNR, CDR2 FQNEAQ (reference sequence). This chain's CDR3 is CASSLLYRQGVSYEQYF. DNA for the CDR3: TGTGCCAGCAGCTTGCTCTATCGACAGGGAGTATCCTACGAGCAGTACTTC.

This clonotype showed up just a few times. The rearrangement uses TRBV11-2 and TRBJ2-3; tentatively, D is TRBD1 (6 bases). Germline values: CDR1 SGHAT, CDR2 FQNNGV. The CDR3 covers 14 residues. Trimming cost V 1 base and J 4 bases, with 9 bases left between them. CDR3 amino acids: CASSLVTGPDTQYF. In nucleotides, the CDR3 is TGTGCCAGCAGCTTAGTAACAGGGCCAGATACGCAGTATTTT. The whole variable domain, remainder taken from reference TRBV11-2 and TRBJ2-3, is EAGVAQSPRYKIIEKRQSVAFWCNPISGHATLYWYQQILGQGPKLLIQFQNNGVVDDSQLPKDRFSAERLKGVDSTLKIQPAKLEDSAVYLCASSLVTGPDTQYFGPGTRLTVL.

In DNA, the CDR3 is TGTGCCAGCAGCCGGGTGTCCGGGGGGGTTGATACGCAGTATTTT. Amino acids: CASSRVSGGVDTQYF. The rearrangement joins TRBV5-5 to TRBJ2-3, with 8 bases aligning to TRBD2. CDR1 and CDR2 from the germline V gene are SGHKS and YYEKEE (reference sequence). After removal of 4 bases from V and 6 bases from J, the junction contained 10 bases not matched to a gene. The CDR3 covers 15 residues.

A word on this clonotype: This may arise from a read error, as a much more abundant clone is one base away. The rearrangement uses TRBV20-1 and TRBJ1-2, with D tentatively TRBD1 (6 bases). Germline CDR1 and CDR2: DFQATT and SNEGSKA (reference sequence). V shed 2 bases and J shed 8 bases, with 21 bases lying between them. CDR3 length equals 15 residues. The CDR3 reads CSARLPGASGAGYTF. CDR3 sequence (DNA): TGCAGTGCTAGATTGCCGGGGGCCTCAGGGGCGGGCTACACCTTC.

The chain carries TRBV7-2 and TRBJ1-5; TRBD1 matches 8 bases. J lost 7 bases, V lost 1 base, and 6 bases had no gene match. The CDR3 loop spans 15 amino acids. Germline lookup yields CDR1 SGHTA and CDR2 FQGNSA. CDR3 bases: TGTGCCAGCAGCTTAGTCGGACAGGGCAGACAGCCCCAGCATTTT. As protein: CASSLVGQGRQPQHF.

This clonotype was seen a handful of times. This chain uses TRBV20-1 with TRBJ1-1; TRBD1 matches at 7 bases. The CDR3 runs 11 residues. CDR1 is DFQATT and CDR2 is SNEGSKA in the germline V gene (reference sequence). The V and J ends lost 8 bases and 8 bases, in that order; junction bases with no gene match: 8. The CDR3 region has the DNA TGCAGTCCCGGAGGGGGCGGAGAAGCTTTCTTT. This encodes CSPGGGGEAFF.

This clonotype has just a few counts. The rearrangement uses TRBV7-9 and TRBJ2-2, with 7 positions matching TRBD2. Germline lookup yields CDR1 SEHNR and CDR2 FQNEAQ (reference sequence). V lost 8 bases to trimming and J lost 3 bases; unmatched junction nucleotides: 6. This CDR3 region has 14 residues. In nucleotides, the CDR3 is TGTGCCAGCCCGAGGGCGGGGGACACCGGGGAGCTGTTTTTT. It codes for CASPRAGDTGELFF.

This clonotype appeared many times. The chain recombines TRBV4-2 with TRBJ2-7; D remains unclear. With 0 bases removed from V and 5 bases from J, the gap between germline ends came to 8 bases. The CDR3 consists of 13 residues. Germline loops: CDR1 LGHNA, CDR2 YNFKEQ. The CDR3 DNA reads TGTGCCAGCAGCCAAGAAAGGCTAGACGAGCAGTACTTC. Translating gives CASSQERLDEQYF.

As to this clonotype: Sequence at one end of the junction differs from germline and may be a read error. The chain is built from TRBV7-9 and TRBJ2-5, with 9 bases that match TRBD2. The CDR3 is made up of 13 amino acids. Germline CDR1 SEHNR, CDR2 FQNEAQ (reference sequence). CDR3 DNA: TGTGCCGGCAGCTTAGATCAGCGGGAGGATGGGTACTTC. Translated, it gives CAGSLDQREDGYF.

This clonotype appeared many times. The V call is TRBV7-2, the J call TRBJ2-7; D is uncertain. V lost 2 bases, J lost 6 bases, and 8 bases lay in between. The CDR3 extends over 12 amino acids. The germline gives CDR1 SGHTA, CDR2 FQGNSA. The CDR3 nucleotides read TGTGCCAGCAGCTTAATAGCCGGCGAGCAGTACTTC. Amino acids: CASSLIAGEQYF. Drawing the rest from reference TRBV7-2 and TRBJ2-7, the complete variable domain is GAGVSQSPSNKVTEKGKDVELRCDPISGHTALYWYRQSLGQGLEFLIYFQGNSAPDKSGLPSDRFSAERTGGSVSTLTIQRTQQEDSAVYLCASSLIAGEQYFGPGTRLTVT.

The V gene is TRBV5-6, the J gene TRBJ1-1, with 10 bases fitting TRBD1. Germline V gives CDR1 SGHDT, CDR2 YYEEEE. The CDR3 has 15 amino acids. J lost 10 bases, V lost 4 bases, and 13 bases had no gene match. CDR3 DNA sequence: TGTGCCAGCAGCCCCGGGACAGGGGCGCCCCGAACAGCTTTCTTT. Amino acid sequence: CASSPGTGAPRTAFF.

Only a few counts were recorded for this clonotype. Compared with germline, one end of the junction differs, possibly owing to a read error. The CDR3 region has the DNA TGTGCCAGCAGTCAAGTGGGAGGGCGGTATGAGCAGTTCTTC. It specifies CASSQVGGRYEQFF. V gene TRBV3-1 combines with J gene TRBJ2-1, with 7 bases fitting TRBD2. This CDR3 contains 14 residues. Germline CDR1 LGHDT, CDR2 YNNKEL (reference sequence).

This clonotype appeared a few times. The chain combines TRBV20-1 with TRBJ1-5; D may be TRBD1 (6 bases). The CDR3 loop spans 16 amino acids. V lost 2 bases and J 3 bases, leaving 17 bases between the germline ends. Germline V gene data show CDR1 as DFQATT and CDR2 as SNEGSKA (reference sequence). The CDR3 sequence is CSARPTGTTNNQPQHF. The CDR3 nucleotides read TGCAGTGCTAGACCCACGGGGACAACGAACAATCAGCCCCAGCATTTT.

The CDR3 DNA reads TGTGCCAGCAGCCCCCGGCCAGGGATCACTGAAGCTTTCTTT. Translated: CASSPRPGITEAFF. The V gene is TRBV7-9, the J gene TRBJ1-1; D possibly corresponds to TRBD1 (5 bases). Deletions cut 5 bases from V and 4 bases from J, with 14 bases between. Per germline, CDR1 SEHNR and CDR2 FQNEAQ (reference sequence). CDR3 size: 14 residues.

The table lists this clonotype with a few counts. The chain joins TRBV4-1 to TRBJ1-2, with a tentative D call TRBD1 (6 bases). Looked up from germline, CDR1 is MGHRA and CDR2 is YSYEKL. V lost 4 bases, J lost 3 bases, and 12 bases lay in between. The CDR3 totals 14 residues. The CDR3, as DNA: TGCGCCAGCAGCCCACCCTCAGGGGACTATGGCTACACCTTC. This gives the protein CASSPPSGDYGYTF.

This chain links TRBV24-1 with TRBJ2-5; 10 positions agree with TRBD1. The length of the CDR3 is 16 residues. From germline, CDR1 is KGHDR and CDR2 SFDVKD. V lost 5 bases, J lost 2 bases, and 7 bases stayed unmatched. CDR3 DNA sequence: TGTGCCACCAGTGCTACGGGACAGGGGCTACAAGAGACCCAGTACTTC. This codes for CATSATGQGLQETQYF.